This T cell receptor beta chain was sequenced for a study of immune evolution from preneoplasia to lung adenocarcinoma. Assay: immunoSEQ multiplex PCR; the TCRdb copy retains only in-frame clones and omits some. Of 39,000 or so clones listed, less than 80% are singletons. The source material was FFPE invasive lung adenocarcinoma tissue. The source of this sequence is a person in their 60s with lung adenocarcinoma.

The CDR3 DNA reads as TGTGCCAGCAGTGACGGAGGGGCGCACACCGGGGAGCTGTTTTTT. This sequence encodes CASSDGGAHTGELFF. The V gene is TRBV6-4, the J gene TRBJ2-2, with TRBD2 as a possible D gene (6 bases). V was pared by 2 bases and J by 3 bases, with 10 bases between. Germline CDR1 and CDR2: MRHNA and SNTAGT. The CDR3 runs to 15 residues.